The 9 T cell receptor beta chains listed next were all sequenced from one sample in a study of T-cell reconstitution after alpha-beta-depleted transplantation in children. Unique molecular identifiers were built into the TCRbeta library. TCRdb independently ran MiXCR on the PCR reads; one entry per CDR3 protein. In the table there are roughly 74,000 distinct CDR3 sequences, 18% of which are singletons. The sequencing here drew on PBMCs, mostly from graft donor cells, taken 360 days after TCRalphabeta/CD19-depleted stem cell transplant. The source is a male patient between 2 and 15 years old who had a stem cell transplant for acute lymphoblastic leukemia, so the T cells may come from the graft donor.

The V and J genes are TRBV12-3 or TRBV12-4 and TRBJ2-1; 7 bases match TRBD1. V shed 5 bases and J 7 bases; nucleotides not matched to a gene: 17. This CDR3 is built from 17 residues. The CDR3 is CASSDRVTSLARNEQFF. CDR3 bases: TGTGCCAGCAGTGACAGGGTTACTAGTTTGGCCCGAAATGAGCAGTTCTTC.

This clonotype was seen a few times. The DNA for the CDR3 is TGTGCCAGCAGCTTCAGTCAGGACAATGAGCAGTTCTTC. Residues: CASSFSQDNEQFF. The rearrangement joins TRBV7-9 to TRBJ2-1; D is uncertain. The CDR3 is made up of 13 amino acids. Between the trimmed V and J ends, which lost 3 bases and 5 bases, there was a span of 8 bases. Germline lookup yields CDR1 SEHNR and CDR2 FQNEAQ (reference sequence).

The CDR3 nucleotides read TGTGCCAGCAGCTTGACTAGCGGGAGCGTTGAGACCCAGTACTTC. It yields the protein CASSLTSGSVETQYF. The chain is built from TRBV7-9 and TRBJ2-5; TRBD2 aligns across 12 bases. Germline CDR1 reads SEHNR; CDR2 reads FQNEAQ (reference sequence). Germline trimming cut 3 bases from V and 5 bases from J; bases unmatched to any gene: 4. The CDR3 is 15 residues long.

This clonotype showed up just a few times. V and J are TRBV29-1 and TRBJ2-7; a possible D gene is TRBD2 (7 bases). V lost 7 bases and J lost 6, with 13 bases in between. This CDR3 has 11 amino acids. CDR1 and CDR2 from the germline V gene are SQVTM and ANQGSEA. The DNA for the CDR3 is TGCAGCGGAGGGGAGGGGGGCGAGCAGTACTTC. Amino acids: CSGGEGGEQYF.

This clonotype was counted a few times. The V and J genes are TRBV3-1 and TRBJ2-4; 7 bases agree with TRBD1. V was pared by 1 base and J by 9 bases, with 6 bases of the junction left unmatched. This CDR3 is 14 amino acids long. Germline loops: CDR1 LGHDT, CDR2 YNNKEL (reference sequence). The CDR3 spells CASSQGQGVSIQYF. For the CDR3, the DNA is TGTGCCAGCAGCCAAGGCCAGGGGGTTAGCATTCAGTACTTC.

There are a few counts of this clonotype. V and J are TRBV12-3 or TRBV12-4 and TRBJ2-7; D is undetermined. CDR3 length: 14 amino acids. Trimming cost V 4 bases and J 4 bases, with 14 bases left between them. The CDR3 region has the DNA TGTGCCAGCAGTTCCGACGGAGCCCCGTACGAGCAGTACTTC. The encoded protein is CASSSDGAPYEQYF.

This clonotype has ten or more counts. This chain links TRBV2 with TRBJ2-5; the match to TRBD2 covers 8 bases. Germline V lookup: CDR1 SNHLY, CDR2 FYNNEI. Trimming took 5 bases from V and 7 from J; bases not matched to a gene: 6. The CDR3 spans 13 residues. This chain's CDR3 is CASSLTSVGTQYF. The CDR3 region has the DNA TGTGCCAGCAGTCTGACTAGCGTGGGGACCCAGTACTTC.

This chain links TRBV2 with TRBJ2-1; D is ambiguous. The CDR3 length is 17 residues. V was trimmed by 7 bases and J by 0 bases, leaving 19 bases between them. The germline V gene has CDR1 SNHLY and CDR2 FYNNEI. CDR3 DNA: TGTGCCAGCAACCAAATTACCACTTCCCGCTCCTACAATGAGCAGTTCTTC. It codes for CASNQITTSRSYNEQFF.

This clonotype was seen many times. J is TRBJ1-4 and V is TRBV7-9; no clear D gene. Trimming stripped 5 bases from V and 8 bases from J, with 15 bases between. There are 14 residues in the CDR3. Germline lookup yields CDR1 SEHNR and CDR2 FQNEAQ (reference sequence). This CDR3 is CASSPRGLGEKLFF. DNA for the CDR3: TGTGCCAGCAGCCCCCGCGGGCTAGGCGAAAAACTGTTTTTT.